Listed below are T cell receptor beta chains from one sample, sequenced in a study of blood T cell repertoires in COVID-19. Method: immunoSEQ multiplex PCR; TCRdb's copy keeps in-frame clones and lacks some. The table records 90,000 to 100,000 clones, about 80% of them present only once. Source material: peripheral blood. The receptors were sampled from a man between 65 and 80 years old with active or convalescent COVID-19. Each CDR3 is given with its conserved first and last residue. A D gene is named only where the DNA matches it firmly. A row's size may be missing; if present it is once, few, many or a size class.

v_gene	j_gene	d_gene	abundance	CDR3nt	CDR3aa
TRBV4-1	TRBJ2-7	-	once	TGCGCCAGCAGCCAAAATGTAGGGGGGGAATCCTACGAGCAGTACTTC	CASSQNVGGESYEQYF
TRBV2	TRBJ2-1	-	-	TGTGCCAGCAGTGAAGTAGGGGGACGGAACAATGAGCAGTTCTTC	CASSEVGGRNNEQFF
TRBV10-3	TRBJ2-7	TRBD1	once	TGTGCCATCAGTGAGAACCGGGACAGTTACGAGCAGTACTTC	CAISENRDSYEQYF
TRBV5-6	TRBJ2-6	-	-	TGTGCCAGCAGCTACTTGACAGGCTCGGGGTCTGGGGCCAACGTCCTGACTTTC	CASSYLTGSGSGANVLTF
TRBV7-6	TRBJ1-6	-	few	TGTGCCAGCAGCTGGGGGCTCCCCAGGAATTCACCCCTCCACTTT	CASSWGLPRNSPLHF
TRBV19	TRBJ1-5	TRBD1	-	TGTGCCAGTAGTGGCAGGGGGCATCAGCCCCAGCATTTT	CASSGRGHQPQHF
TRBV20-1	TRBJ2-1	-	-	TGCAGTGCTAGTGATCGGAGCTCCTACAATGAGCAGTTCTTC	CSASDRSSYNEQFF
TRBV19	TRBJ2-2	TRBD2	-	TGTGCCAGTAGTTCCGCCCCCCTAGCGGGGTATCAAACCGGGGAGCTGTTTTTT	CASSSAPLAGYQTGELFF
TRBV11-3	TRBJ2-1	-	-	TGTGCCAGCAGCGACGGAGGGCGTAGACGCTCCTACAATGAGCAGTTCTTC	CASSDGGRRRSYNEQFF
TRBV12-3/TRBV12-4	TRBJ2-7	-	-	TGTGCCAGCAGTTTAGCGCGAGGGTACGAGCAGTACTTC	CASSLARGYEQYF
TRBV27	TRBJ1-2	-	-	TGTGCCAGCAGACGGACAGTTAACTATGGCTACACCTTC	CASRRTVNYGYTF
TRBV6-2/TRBV6-3	TRBJ2-7	TRBD1	-	TGTGCCAGCAGTCCCCCGGGACAGGGATCCTACGAGCAGTACTTC	CASSPPGQGSYEQYF
TRBV19	TRBJ2-1	-	once	TGTGCCAGTAGTATAACCCCGGACAATGAGCAGTTCTTC	CASSITPDNEQFF
TRBV6-2/TRBV6-3	TRBJ2-1	TRBD2	-	TGTGCCAGCAGTTCCAATGGACTAGCGGGCTTTGAGCAGTTCTTC	CASSSNGLAGFEQFF
TRBV5-1	TRBJ1-6	-	-	TGCGCCAGCAGCCCACAAGGTGGGACTGATTCACCCCTCCACTTT	CASSPQGGTDSPLHF
TRBV9	TRBJ2-2	-	-	TGTGCCAGCAGCCCCCAGGGGTCCGCGAACACCGGGGAGCTGTTTTTT	CASSPQGSANTGELFF
TRBV4-2	TRBJ1-1	-	-	TGTGCCAGCAGCCAAGACAGGGTTTACACTGAAGCTTTCTTT	CASSQDRVYTEAFF
TRBV5-1	TRBJ2-3	TRBD2	once	TGCGCCAGCACCCGGGGGGAGCTCACAGATACGCAGTATTTT	CASTRGELTDTQYF
TRBV5-4	TRBJ2-7	-	few	TGTGCCAGCAGCCGAACAGGGTCCTACGAGCAGTACTTC	CASSRTGSYEQYF
TRBV14	TRBJ2-1	TRBD1	-	TGTGCCAGCAGCCAACGGGACAGGTCTTTTTCCTACAATGAGCAGTTCTTC	CASSQRDRSFSYNEQFF
TRBV5-5	TRBJ1-2	-	-	TGTGCCAGCCGAGGACAGATCCTCTCGGGCTACACCTTC	CASRGQILSGYTF
TRBV19	TRBJ2-5	-	-	TGTGCCAGTAGTATAAGGGGAGAGACCCAGTACTTC	CASSIRGETQYF
TRBV6-6	TRBJ2-7	-	few	TGTGCCAGCAGTTACGAGGGAATGCTGGGGTACGAGCAGTACTTC	CASSYEGMLGYEQYF